The 10 T cell receptor beta chains below all came from one sample that was sequenced in a study of T cell changes during pregnancy in multiple sclerosis. TCRdb keeps only in-frame clones here, not all; method: immunoSEQ multiplex PCR. The sample lists under 90,000 clones; about 91% were seen once. The source material was peripheral blood, sampled in the second trimester of pregnancy. The receptors were sampled from a female donor in good health, enrolled as a control in a pregnancy study.

The V call is TRBV12-5, the J call TRBJ1-6; TRBD1 might be the D (6 bases). This CDR3 is 18 amino acids long. V was cut by 0 bases and J by 3 bases, with 15 bases left in between. CDR1 and CDR2 from the germline V gene are LGHNT and FRNRAP. CDR3 residues: CASGLVLQGGFYNSPLHF. The CDR3, as DNA: TGTGCTAGTGGTTTGGTGCTACAGGGAGGGTTCTATAATTCACCCCTCCACTTT.

This clone was seen only once. The rearrangement uses TRBV4-1 and TRBJ2-1; the match to TRBD2 covers 13 bases. Per germline, CDR1 MGHRA and CDR2 YSYEKL. The CDR3 sequence is 17 residues long. Trimming at V came to 1 base and at J to 5 bases, leaving 5 bases not matched to a gene. CDR3 sequence: CASSQAPGLAGNNEQFF. The CDR3 DNA sequence: TGCGCCAGCAGCCAAGCTCCGGGACTAGCGGGGAACAATGAGCAGTTCTTC.

This clone was seen only once. The chain carries TRBV6-4 and TRBJ2-3; 13 nucleotides line up with TRBD2. V lost 2 bases and J lost 4; bases outside the gene matches: 0. From germline, CDR1 is MRHNA and CDR2 SNTAGT. The CDR3 is 15 amino acids. For the CDR3, the DNA is TGTGCCAGCAGTGACACTAGCGGGGGGGCAGATACGCAGTATTTT. This codes for CASSDTSGGADTQYF.

The V gene is TRBV7-3, the J gene TRBJ2-7; 11 bases are shared with TRBD2. The length of the CDR3 is 15 residues. The germline V gene encodes CDR1 SGHTA and CDR2 FQGTGA. Trimming at V came to 5 bases and at J to 2 bases, leaving 5 bases not matched to a gene. CDR3 in amino acids: CASSPGTSGTYEQYF. In DNA, the CDR3 is TGTGCCAGCAGCCCCGGGACTAGCGGAACCTACGAGCAGTACTTC. Variable domain in full (rest from reference TRBV7-3 and TRBJ2-7): GAGVSQTPSNKVTEKGKYVELRCDPISGHTALYWYRQSLGQGPEFLIYFQGTGAADDSGLPNDRFFAVRPEGSVSTLKIQRTERGDSAVYLCASSPGTSGTYEQYFGPGTRLTVT.

J is TRBJ2-1 and V is TRBV28; D may be TRBD2 (5 bases). This CDR3 spans 14 amino acids. Trimming took 7 bases from V and 6 from J, leaving 16 bases between them. Looked up from germline, CDR1 is MDHEN and CDR2 is SYDVKM. In nucleotides, the CDR3 is TGTGCCAGCATGTACACGGGATCAACCAATGAGCAGTTCTTC. Its protein is CASMYTGSTNEQFF.

The chain couples TRBV4-2 to TRBJ2-7, with D possibly being TRBD1 (5 bases). V lost 0 bases and J 6 bases, leaving 15 bases between the germline ends. The CDR3 extends over 15 amino acids. CDR1 LGHNA and CDR2 YNFKEQ come from the germline V gene. CDR3 protein: CASSQESDRRGEQYF. In DNA, the CDR3 is TGTGCCAGCAGCCAAGAGTCGGACCGAAGGGGCGAGCAGTACTTC.

The table lists this clone with a few counts. J is TRBJ1-1 and V is TRBV10-1; TRBD1 matches at 9 bases. V gave up 6 bases and J gave up 5 bases; unmatched junction bases: 4. The CDR3 length is 13 residues. Per the germline V gene, CDR1 is WNHNN and CDR2 is SYGVQD (reference sequence). The CDR3 sequence is CASRDRGRTEAFF. The CDR3 DNA reads TGCGCCAGCAGGGACAGGGGTCGGACTGAAGCTTTCTTT.

There are a few counts of this clone. The rearrangement links TRBV2 to TRBJ2-7; D may be TRBD2 (6 bases). Trimming took 7 bases from V and 6 from J, leaving 19 bases between them. CDR3 length equals 14 residues. The V gene's germline CDR1 is SNHLY and CDR2 FYNNEI. The CDR3 nucleotides are TGTGCCAGCACCCAACTAGCAACCCGTCGCGAGCAGTACTTC. The encoded protein is CASTQLATRREQYF. The complete variable domain, with remaining parts taken from reference TRBV2 and TRBJ2-7, reads EPEVTQTPSHQVTQMGQEVILRCVPISNHLYFYWYRQILGQKVEFLVSFYNNEISEKSEIFDDQFSVERPDGSNFTLKIRSTKLEDSAMYFCASTQLATRREQYFGPGTRLTVT.

On this clone itself: This sample includes further DNA sequences coding for the same CDR3. The genes are TRBV5-4 and TRBJ2-7; TRBD2 matches 9 bases. The CDR3 has 16 amino acids. Germline CDR1 is SGHNT and CDR2 is YYREEE (reference sequence). V lost 0 bases to trimming and J lost 5 bases; unmatched junction nucleotides: 9. CDR3 sequence (DNA): TGTGCCAGCAGCTTGGTAGGCGGCGGGAGGGCCAACGAGCAGTACTTC. Encoded protein: CASSLVGGGRANEQYF.

This clone was seen once. This rearrangement joins TRBV28 to TRBJ1-2; 7 nucleotides match TRBD1. V shed 7 bases and J 7 bases; nucleotides not matched to a gene: 6. The CDR3 is made up of 12 amino acids. The germline V gene encodes CDR1 MDHEN and CDR2 SYDVKM. CDR3 residues: CASKQGKGGYTF. CDR3 sequence (DNA): TGTGCCAGCAAACAGGGGAAAGGTGGCTACACCTTC.